Listed here is a single T cell receptor beta chain. What it binds is unknown. The PCR was carried out with 60 Vbeta primers and 13 Jbeta primers. The protocol was immunoSEQ multiplex PCR, while the TCRdb copy is restricted to in-frame clones and leaves out a portion. The sample carries about 150,000 clones, approximately 80% recorded once. The data are from a study of cytomegalovirus exposure and HLA in healthy donors. Findings and caveats of the study: The study designated over 150 TCR beta chains cytomegalovirus-associated. In an earlier analysis, about 90% or about 30%: the productive usage of most TCR beta V segments.

The CDR3 is 16 amino acids. V was shortened by 5 bases and J by 0 bases, with 14 bases between the two germline ends. Germline loops: CDR1 LNHNV, CDR2 YYDKDF (reference sequence). V gene TRBV15 combines with J gene TRBJ2-1, with a weak D call TRBD2 (6 bases). The clonotype originates from a man aged 25-45 years in good health and CMV-seropositive. Material: PBMCs. The CDR3 spells CATSASAGSSYNEQFF. The CDR3 bases are TGTGCCACCAGCGCCAGTGCCGGGAGCTCCTACAATGAGCAGTTCTTC.